This T cell receptor (beta chain) was documented in a study of OX40 agonist ivuxolimab in advanced cancers. Sequencing was performed with immunoSEQ multiplex PCR; in TCRdb, only in-frame clones are kept and a portion is missing. In the table there are 85,000 to 100,000 clones, around 92% of which are singletons. The V gene's germline CDR1 is LNHDA and CDR2 SQIVND (reference sequence). The CDR3 has 14 residues. V lost 3 bases and J lost 2, with 11 bases in between. The V call is TRBV19, the J call TRBJ2-7; D may correspond to TRBD1 or TRBD2 (5 bases each). This material consisted of CD4+ or CD8+ T cells sorted from blood, taken in a trial of the OX40 agonist ivuxolimab. The receptor's source is an adult with an advanced solid tumor such as melanoma, head and neck, liver or kidney cancer. CDR3 in DNA: TGTGCCAGTAGTATGAGGGGAAGAGCCTACGAGCAGTACTTC. As protein: CASSMRGRAYEQYF.